This T cell receptor beta chain is from a study of T cells expressing NK-cell markers (TCRdb year 2020). Context from the whole study: Seven to nine donors provided sorted CD3+CD56+NKG2C+, CD3+CD56+NKG2C- and CD3+CD56-NKG2C+ T-cell subsets, whose TCR beta-chain repertoires were profiled. All eight donors whose samples were sequenced were randomly selected healthy volunteers, three of them men and five women. Sequencing of the libraries produced 2 x 150 bp reads on Illumina HiSeq 2000/2500, MiSeq or NextSeq. Among the eight sequenced donors, seven were HCMV-seropositive and one was HCMV-seronegative. What the research found in general, with its limitations: Those dominant clonotypes were again the most abundant among CD3+CD56-NKG2C+ cells in a handful of donors, at about 25-60.1%. In six donors, the dominant CD3+CD56+NKG2C+ clonotypes ranked among the top 10 CD8+ clonotypes, making up 1.0-7.0% of CD8+ T cells. It remained unclear whether the expanded NKG2C-expressing T cell clones were specific for HCMV antigens.

To determine HCMV serostatus, a commercial ELISA kit was used to detect HCMV-specific IgG in serum. Ficoll density gradient centrifugation was used to isolate peripheral blood mononuclear cells from blood. CDR1 and CDR2, per the germline V gene, are MDHEN and SYDVKM. CDR3 length: 15 amino acids, cysteine to phenylalanine. No DNA has been recorded. On this clonotype itself: Its specific antigen is unknown.

The listed sequencing device is Illumina HiSeq 2000. TCR beta cDNA libraries were prepared using 5'RACE template switching, which introduced a universal primer site and unique molecular identifiers. Priming for cDNA synthesis came from the TCR beta constant segment, and two successive PCR amplification steps followed. In the original analysis: MIGEC handled demultiplexing of the reads and grouping by UMI, while MiTCR was used to assemble and quantify clonotypes. To exclude erroneous sequences, any TCR cDNA sequence not supported by at least two reads was discarded. The tcR package was used for downstream repertoire analysis, and clonotypes were matched across fractions by CDR3 nucleotide sequence plus V segment. VDJmatch was used to annotate antigen specificity against VDJdb, with one amino acid substitution in CDR3 allowed. TCRdb reprocessed the reads and lists each CDR3 protein sequence as a single entry, with no DNA. TCRdb, rather than the study authors, made the V and J calls. The data table for this sample lists about 380,000 distinct CDR3 sequences. The ten most abundant clones make up around 4.9% of the sample.

The rearranged chain carries TRBV28 and TRBJ2-5; the D gene TCRdb calls, TRBD1, cannot be checked with no DNA. This receptor was obtained from a man aged 18 to 70 in good health. The sample consisted of blood T cells: a sorted CD56 or NKG2C T cell subset, CD4+ or CD8+ T cells, or bulk PBMC T cells (not recorded which). This receptor carries the CDR3 CASSPGDRGEETQYF.